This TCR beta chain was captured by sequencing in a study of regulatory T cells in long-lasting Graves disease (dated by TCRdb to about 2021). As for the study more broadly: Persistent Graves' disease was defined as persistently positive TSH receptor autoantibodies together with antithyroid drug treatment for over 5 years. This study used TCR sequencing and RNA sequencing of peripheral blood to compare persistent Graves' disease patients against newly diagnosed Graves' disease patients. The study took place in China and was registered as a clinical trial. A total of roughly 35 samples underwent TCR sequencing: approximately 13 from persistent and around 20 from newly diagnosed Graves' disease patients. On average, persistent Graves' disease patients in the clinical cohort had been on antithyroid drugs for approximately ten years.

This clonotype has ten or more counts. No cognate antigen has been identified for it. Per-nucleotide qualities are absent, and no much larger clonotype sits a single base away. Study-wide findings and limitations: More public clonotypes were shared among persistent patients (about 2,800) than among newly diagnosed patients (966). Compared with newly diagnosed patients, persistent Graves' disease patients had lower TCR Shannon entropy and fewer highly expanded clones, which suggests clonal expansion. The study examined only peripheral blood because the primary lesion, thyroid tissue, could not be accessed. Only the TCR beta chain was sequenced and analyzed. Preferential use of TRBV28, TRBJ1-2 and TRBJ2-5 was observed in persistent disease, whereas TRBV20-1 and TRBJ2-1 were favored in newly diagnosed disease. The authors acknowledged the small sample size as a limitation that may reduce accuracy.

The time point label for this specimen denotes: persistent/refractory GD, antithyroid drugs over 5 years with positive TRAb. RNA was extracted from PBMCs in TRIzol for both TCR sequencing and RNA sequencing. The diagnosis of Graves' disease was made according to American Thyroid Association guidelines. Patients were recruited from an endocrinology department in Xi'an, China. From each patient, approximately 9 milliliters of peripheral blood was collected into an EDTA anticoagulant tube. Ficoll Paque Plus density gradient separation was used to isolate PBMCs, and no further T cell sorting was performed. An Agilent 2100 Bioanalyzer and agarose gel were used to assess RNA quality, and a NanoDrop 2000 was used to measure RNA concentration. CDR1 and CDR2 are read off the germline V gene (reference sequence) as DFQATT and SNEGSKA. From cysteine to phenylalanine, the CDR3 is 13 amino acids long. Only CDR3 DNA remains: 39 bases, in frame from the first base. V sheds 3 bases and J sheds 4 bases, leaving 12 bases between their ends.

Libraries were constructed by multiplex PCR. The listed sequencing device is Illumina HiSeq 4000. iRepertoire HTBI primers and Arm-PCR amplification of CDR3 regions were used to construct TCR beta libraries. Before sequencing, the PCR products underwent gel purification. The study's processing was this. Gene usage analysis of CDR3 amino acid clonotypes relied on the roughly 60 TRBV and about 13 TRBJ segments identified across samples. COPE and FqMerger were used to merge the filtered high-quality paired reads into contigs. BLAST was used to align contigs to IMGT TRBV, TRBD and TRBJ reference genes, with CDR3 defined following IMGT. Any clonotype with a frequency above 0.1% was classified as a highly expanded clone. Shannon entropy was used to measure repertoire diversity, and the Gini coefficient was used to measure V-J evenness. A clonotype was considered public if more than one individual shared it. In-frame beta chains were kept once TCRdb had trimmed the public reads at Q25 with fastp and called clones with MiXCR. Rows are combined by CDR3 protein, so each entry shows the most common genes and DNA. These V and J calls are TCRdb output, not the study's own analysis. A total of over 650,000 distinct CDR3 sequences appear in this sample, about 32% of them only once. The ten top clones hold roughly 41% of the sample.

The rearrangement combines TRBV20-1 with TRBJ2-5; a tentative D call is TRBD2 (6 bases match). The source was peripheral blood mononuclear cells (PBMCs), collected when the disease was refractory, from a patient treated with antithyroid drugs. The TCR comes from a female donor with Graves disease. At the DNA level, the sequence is TGCAGTGCTAGGAGGAGGAGGGGAGAGACCCAGTACTTC. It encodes CSARRRRGETQYF.